The 22 T cell receptor beta chains presented below share a single source sample, sequenced in a study of response to subunit inactivated influenza vaccine. MiXCR was run by TCRdb on the RT-PCR reads, yielding one entry per CDR3 protein. The repertoire consists of about 540,000 distinct CDR3 sequences, with roughly 25% occurring once and the leading ten covering 2.5% to 3%. The same data also contributed to another study, on T cells expressing NK-cell markers. That paper adds: Synthesis of TCR beta cDNA relied on 5'RACE template switching carrying UMIs.

Specimen: CD4+ T cells sorted from PBMCs, collected about 13 days after vaccination. The origin of the receptors is a man in his fifties who received an inactivated influenza vaccine.

The chain has TRBV20-1 and TRBJ1-5; weak D call: TRBD1 (5 bases). The CDR3 consists of 13 residues. Trimming cost V 3 bases and J 6 bases, with 12 bases left between them. Germline V lookup: CDR1 DFQATT, CDR2 SNEGSKA (reference sequence). This CDR3 reads CSARDTNRQPQHF. The CDR3 DNA reads TGCAGTGCTAGGGACACTAATCGTCAGCCCCAGCATTTT.

The genes are TRBV12-3 or TRBV12-4 and TRBJ1-5; TRBD1 agrees at 8 bases. The CDR3 is made up of 16 amino acids. The V segment lost 8 bases and the J segment 1 base; nucleotides outside the gene matches: 10. CDR3 coding DNA: TGTGCCAGCCGTAGTGGGACAGGTAACAGCAATCAGCCCCAGCATTTT. Its translation is CASRSGTGNSNQPQHF.

V and J are TRBV4-2 and TRBJ2-3, with 12 bases lining up with TRBD2. The CDR3 loop spans 20 amino acids. In germline, CDR1 is LGHNA, CDR2 YNFKEQ. With V trimmed by 0 bases and J by 0 bases, 10 bases remained unmatched. For the CDR3, the DNA is TGTGCCAGCAGCCAAGATGGGCGCGGACTAGCGGGGAAGAGCACAGATACGCAGTATTTT. Translating gives CASSQDGRGLAGKSTDTQYF.

The rearrangement uses TRBV15 and TRBJ2-5, with a weak D call TRBD2 (5 bases). The CDR3 runs 12 residues. The ends were cut back, 0 bases at V and 14 bases at J, with 13 bases in the middle. The germline CDR1 and CDR2 sequences are LNHNV and YYDKDF (reference sequence). The CDR3, as DNA: TGTGCCACCAGCAGAGATTCAGGACTTTCTTACTTC. Its translation is CATSRDSGLSYF.

The sample holds many counts of this clonotype. This chain joins TRBV7-2 and TRBJ2-1, with D perhaps matching TRBD2 (7 bases). Germline-derived CDR1 and CDR2 are SGHTA and FQGNSA. Trimming took off 5 bases at V and 9 bases at J, with 23 bases between the two ends. The CDR3 is 16 amino acids. The CDR3 is CASSPSLSGGGGEQFF. The CDR3 DNA reads as TGTGCCAGCAGCCCGAGTCTGAGCGGAGGGGGGGGTGAGCAGTTCTTC. Drawing the rest from reference TRBV7-2 and TRBJ2-1, the complete variable domain is GAGVSQSPSNKVTEKGKDVELRCDPISGHTALYWYRQSLGQGLEFLIYFQGNSAPDKSGLPSDRFSAERTGGSVSTLTIQRTQQEDSAVYLCASSPSLSGGGGEQFFGPGTRLTVL.

This clonotype was counted ten times or more. This rearrangement joins TRBV9 to TRBJ2-3; TRBD2 matches 11 bases. Trimming at V came to 4 bases and at J to 1 base, leaving 5 bases not matched to a gene. Germline CDR1 and CDR2: SGDLS and YYNGEE. This CDR3 spans 16 amino acids. CDR3 in amino acids: CASSRQLAGGTDTQYF. For the CDR3, the DNA is TGTGCCAGCAGCAGACAACTAGCGGGGGGCACAGATACGCAGTATTTT.

The V and J genes are TRBV6-1 and TRBJ1-2; 7 bases align to TRBD1. J was trimmed by 8 bases and V by 7 bases; bases with no gene match: 16. This CDR3 spans 15 amino acids. Germline assignment: CDR1 MNHNS and CDR2 SASEGT. The CDR3 region has the DNA TGTGCCAGCACCATCGAGGCTACAGGGGCGGGAGGCTACACCTTC. It encodes CASTIEATGAGGYTF.

This clonotype turned up a few times. V is TRBV7-2 and J is TRBJ2-1, with 11 bases that match TRBD2. The junction had 2 bases not matched to a gene; V was cut back by 0 bases and J by 4 bases. Germline CDR1 SGHTA, CDR2 FQGNSA. The CDR3 loop spans 16 amino acids. The DNA for the CDR3 is TGTGCCAGCAGCTTAGCCGGGACTAGCGGTTACAATGAGCAGTTCTTC. As protein: CASSLAGTSGYNEQFF.

This clonotype was counted a few times. V and J are TRBV12-3 or TRBV12-4 and TRBJ2-7; D is perhaps TRBD2 (5 bases). The length of the CDR3 is 13 residues. V lost 3 bases and J lost 5, with 11 bases in between. The CDR3 region is CASSFSGKDEQYF. The CDR3 DNA is TGTGCCAGCAGTTTCTCCGGGAAGGACGAGCAGTACTTC.

The V call is TRBV9, the J call TRBJ2-1, with 8 bases aligning to TRBD2. The junction had 9 bases not matched to a gene; V was cut back by 2 bases and J by 2 bases. CDR3 length: 17 residues. Germline loops: CDR1 SGDLS, CDR2 YYNGEE. This chain's CDR3 is CASSVREAGAPYNEQFF. CDR3 nucleotides: TGTGCCAGCAGCGTTCGCGAAGCGGGAGCTCCCTACAATGAGCAGTTCTTC.

This clonotype has more than one count but fewer than ten. The V gene is TRBV20-1, the J gene TRBJ2-3; 9 nucleotides match TRBD1. Germline trimming cut 2 bases from V and 3 bases from J; bases unmatched to any gene: 3. The germline gives CDR1 DFQATT, CDR2 SNEGSKA (reference sequence). CDR3 length equals 14 residues. The CDR3 DNA follows: TGCAGTGCTAGAACCGGGACAGGGACAGATACGCAGTATTTT. Translating gives CSARTGTGTDTQYF.

The gene calls are TRBV6-2 or TRBV6-3 and TRBJ1-3, with D possibly TRBD1 on 5 matching bases. This CDR3 is 15 amino acids long. V lost 6 bases and J 0 bases, leaving 12 bases between the germline ends. The germline V gene encodes CDR1 MNHEY and CDR2 SVGEGT. In nucleotides, the CDR3 is TGTGCCAGCAGGCCGGGACGGAACTCTGGAAACACCATATATTTT. This translates into CASRPGRNSGNTIYF.

This clonotype was observed at least ten times. V and J are TRBV12-3 or TRBV12-4 and TRBJ2-2; D is unresolved. The V end lost 5 bases, the J end lost 6 bases, and 7 bases lay between the germline ends. This CDR3 contains 12 residues. This CDR3 is CASSRSAGELFF. In DNA form, the CDR3 reads TGTGCCAGCAGTCGATCCGCCGGGGAGCTGTTTTTT.

The chain carries TRBV6-2 or TRBV6-3 and TRBJ2-5; 9 bases align to TRBD2. Germline V CDR1 and CDR2: MNHEY, SVGEGT. V gave up 0 bases and J gave up 9 bases; unmatched junction bases: 14. The CDR3 spans 17 residues. This CDR3 reads CASSYSTGTSRGGAQYF. Here the CDR3 DNA reads TGTGCCAGCAGTTACTCCACCGGGACTAGCCGTGGAGGGGCCCAGTACTTC.

This clonotype appeared a single time. The V and J genes are TRBV6-2 or TRBV6-3 and TRBJ2-7; TRBD1 agrees at 9 bases. The CDR3 is 12 residues long. V dropped 2 bases and J dropped 12; count of bases not matched to a gene: 5. Germline V gene lookup returns CDR1 MNHEY and CDR2 SVGEGT. The CDR3 reads CASSYRNRGPYF. The CDR3 DNA follows: TGTGCCAGCAGTTACCGTAACAGGGGGCCGTACTTC.

The chain recombines TRBV12-3 or TRBV12-4 with TRBJ1-2, with a tentative D call TRBD1 (6 bases). V gave up 5 bases and J gave up 5 bases, with 9 bases separating them. The CDR3 runs 12 residues. The CDR3, as DNA: TGTGCCAGCAGTATGGACAGTTATGGCTACACCTTC. It encodes CASSMDSYGYTF.

The rearrangement uses TRBV19 and TRBJ1-5, with D tentatively TRBD1 (5 bases). Germline CDR1 and CDR2: LNHDA and SQIVND (reference sequence). V was cut by 6 bases and J by 3 bases, with 9 bases left in between. The CDR3 sequence is 13 residues long. The CDR3 spells CASSRDPNQPQHF. Here the CDR3 DNA reads TGTGCCAGTAGCCGGGACCCCAATCAGCCCCAGCATTTT.

Regarding this clonotype: The junction departs from germline at one end; a sequencing error may be responsible. The chain links TRBV7-2 to TRBJ2-5; possibly TRBD1 for D (5 bases). Germline V gene lookup returns CDR1 SGHTA and CDR2 FQGNSA. The CDR3 contains 13 residues. CDR3 sequence reads: CASSFQGSETQHF. CDR3 DNA sequence: TGTGCCAGCAGCTTTCAGGGATCAGAGACCCAGCACTTC.

In this sample, this clonotype turned up a few times. The chain couples TRBV20-1 to TRBJ1-2; tentative D call: TRBD1 (5 bases). Germline V CDR1 and CDR2: DFQATT, SNEGSKA (reference sequence). This CDR3 has 11 residues. V was pared by 3 bases and J by 6 bases, with 8 bases between. In DNA, the CDR3 is TGCAGTGCTAGTTGGGGGGATGGCTACACCTTC. Its protein is CSASWGDGYTF.

The chain is built from TRBV12-3 or TRBV12-4 and TRBJ2-1; D is unresolved. V shed 5 bases and J shed 6 bases, with 11 bases lying between them. This CDR3 comprises 13 residues. CDR3 residues: CASSKGMSNEQFF. CDR3 nucleotides: TGTGCCAGCAGTAAGGGTATGTCCAATGAGCAGTTCTTC.

The J gene is TRBJ2-7, the V gene TRBV9, with 13 positions matching TRBD2. From germline, CDR1 is SGDLS and CDR2 YYNGEE. The CDR3 contains 15 residues. V trimming: 0 bases; J trimming: 4 bases; junction bases outside the gene matches: 1. CDR3 nucleotides: TGTGCCAGCAGCGTAGGGGGACTAGCGGGGTACGAGCAGTACTTC. Translation: CASSVGGLAGYEQYF.

This clonotype was seen a handful of times. In DNA form, the CDR3 reads TGCGCCAGCAGCTCCGGACCAGGAGGCATGAACACTGAAGCTTTCTTT. Its translation: CASSSGPGGMNTEAFF. The genes are TRBV5-1 and TRBJ1-1; D gene ambiguous. Trimming removed 3 bases from V and 0 bases from J, with 15 bases in between. Germline V gene lookup returns CDR1 SGHRS and CDR2 YFSETQ. The CDR3 is made up of 16 amino acids.